Sequencing of this T cell receptor (beta chain) was carried out in a study of cytomegalovirus exposure and HLA in healthy donors. Findings and caveats of the study: In vitro confirmation showed a few CMV-associated chains to be CMV antigen specific. Presence/absence results assume similar sequencing depth per donor, which may not hold.

CDR3 length: 11 residues. Germline loops: CDR1 SEHNR, CDR2 FQNEAQ (reference sequence). With V trimmed by 6 bases and J by 5 bases, 0 bases remained unmatched. With respect to this clone: Its antigen is undetermined.

A multiplex PCR was run with 60 Vbeta primers and 13 Jbeta primers. TCRdb's copy holds only in-frame clones and misses some; the assay was immunoSEQ multiplex PCR. The sample records roughly 140,000 clones, about four fifths being singletons. The clonotype was recovered from a man younger than 40 in good health and CMV-seropositive. This sequence joins TRBV7-9 and TRBJ1-1; 7 nucleotides agree with TRBD1. The sequencing sample was made of PBMCs. The CDR3 region is CASRQGTEAFF. The CDR3 DNA reads TGTGCCAGCAGACAGGGGACTGAAGCTTTCTTT. Drawing the rest from reference TRBV7-9 and TRBJ1-1, the complete variable domain is DTGVSQNPRHKITKRGQNVTFRCDPISEHNRLYWYRQTLGQGPEFLTYFQNEAQLEKSRLLSDRFSAERPKGSFSTLEIQRTEQGDSAMYLCASRQGTEAFFGQGTRLTVV.